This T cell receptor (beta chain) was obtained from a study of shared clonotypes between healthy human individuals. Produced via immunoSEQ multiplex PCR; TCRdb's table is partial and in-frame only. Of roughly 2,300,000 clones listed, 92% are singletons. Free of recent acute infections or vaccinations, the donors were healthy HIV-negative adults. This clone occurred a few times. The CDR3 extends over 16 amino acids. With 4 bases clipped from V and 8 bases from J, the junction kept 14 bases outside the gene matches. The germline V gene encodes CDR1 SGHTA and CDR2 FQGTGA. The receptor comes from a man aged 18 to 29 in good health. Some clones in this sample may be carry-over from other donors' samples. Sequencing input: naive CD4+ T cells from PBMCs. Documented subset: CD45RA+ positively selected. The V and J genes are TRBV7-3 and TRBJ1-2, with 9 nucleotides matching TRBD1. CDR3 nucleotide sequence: TGTGCCAGCAGCTCGAACCCGGGACAGGGCCCGGGCGGCTACACCTTC. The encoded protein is CASSSNPGQGPGGYTF.